The present T cell receptor beta chain was sequenced within a study of metastatic and nonmetastatic thyroid tumors. Overall study: Peripheral blood and tumor or nodule samples from malignant and benign thyroid patients were compared. Study-wide results and caveats: The study reportedly found significantly higher TCR beta diversity in malignant thyroid tumors than benign nodules, in blood and tumor.

The entire patient cohort was treatment-naive prior to thyroid surgery. This CDR3 has 13 amino acids. In germline, CDR1 is SQVTM, CDR2 ANQGSEA. V lost 0 bases and J lost 1, with 7 bases in between. In its sample, this clone was seen many times. Antigen specificity is unknown. Authors' methods: The study's classifier, a distant-metastasis tool for papillary thyroid cancer, was built using CDR3 differences across clinicopathological groups. TCRdb re-called the PCR reads with MiXCR. The V and J calls, along with clone size, are taken from TCRdb and not from the paper's own processing. Of about 85,000 clones listed, about 9.1% were seen once; the top ten hold 8.8%.

The chain recombines TRBV29-1 with TRBJ2-7; D gene unclear. The receptor was derived from a female donor with papillary thyroid cancer or a benign thyroid nodule (not recorded which). Some clones in this sample may be carry-over from other donors' samples. The sequencing sample was made of blood. CDR3 sequence reads: CSVEEAPSYEQYF. In DNA form, the CDR3 reads TGCAGCGTTGAAGAGGCACCATCCTACGAGCAGTACTTC.